Listed below are T cell receptor beta chains from one sample, sequenced in a study of blood T cells in healthy people across ages. TCRdb reprocessed the 5' RACE reads via MiXCR and lists one record per CDR3 protein. The sample lists about 290,000 distinct CDR3 sequences, 25% to 30% occurring once. The sample comprised blood. All receptors derive from a woman between 70 and 85 years old in good health. CDR3s include the opening cysteine and the closing phenylalanine or tryptophan. A D gene is named only where the DNA matches it firmly. A row's size may be missing; if present it is once, few, many or a size class.

V: TRBV20-1; J: TRBJ2-7; D: NA; size: few; CDR3: CSASSLAVLAYEQYF; DNA: TGCAGTGCTTCTAGTCTGGCGGTCCTCGCCTACGAGCAGTACTTC
V: TRBV20-1; J: TRBJ2-7; D: NA; size: NA; CDR3: CSARDLQVEPYEQYF; DNA: TGCAGTGCTAGAGATCTCCAGGTAGAACCCTACGAGCAGTACTTC
V: TRBV4-3; J: TRBJ1-4; D: NA; size: many; CDR3: CASSLSQAEEKLFF; DNA: TGCGCCAGCAGCCTAAGCCAGGCCGAGGAAAAACTGTTTTTT
V: TRBV6-1; J: TRBJ2-1; D: TRBD1; size: few; CDR3: CASPAPGLQGKTEQFF; DNA: TGTGCCAGCCCCGCTCCCGGGTTACAGGGGAAAACTGAGCAGTTCTTC
V: TRBV7-3; J: TRBJ1-1; D: NA; size: NA; CDR3: CASSLWGAPEAFF; DNA: TGTGCCAGCAGCTTATGGGGCGCCCCTGAAGCTTTCTTT
V: TRBV28; J: TRBJ2-5; D: NA; size: NA; CDR3: CASSTTRGGEVQYF; DNA: TGTGCCAGCAGTACTACCCGAGGAGGGGAGGTCCAGTACTTC
V: TRBV12-3/TRBV12-4; J: TRBJ1-6; D: NA; size: NA; CDR3: CASSTDGGNSPLHF; DNA: TGTGCCAGCAGCACCGACGGGGGGAATTCACCCCTCCACTTT
V: TRBV4-1; J: TRBJ2-1; D: NA; size: few; CDR3: CASSVFADSYNEQFF; DNA: TGCGCCAGCAGCGTCTTTGCGGATTCCTACAATGAGCAGTTCTTC
V: TRBV14; J: TRBJ2-1; D: TRBD2; size: many; CDR3: CASSQGWREAYNEQFF; DNA: TGTGCCAGCAGCCAAGGGTGGCGGGAGGCTTACAATGAGCAGTTCTTC
V: TRBV20-1; J: TRBJ2-5; D: NA; size: many; CDR3: CSARFGGETQYF; DNA: TGCAGTGCTAGATTTGGGGGAGAGACCCAGTACTTC
V: TRBV6-5; J: TRBJ2-4; D: NA; size: few; CDR3: CASSYGVGDIQYF; DNA: TGTGCCAGCAGTTACGGGGTAGGGGACATTCAGTACTTC
V: TRBV6-2/TRBV6-3; J: TRBJ2-1; D: NA; size: few; CDR3: CASDSGYNEQFF; DNA: TGTGCCAGCGATAGCGGCTACAATGAGCAGTTCTTC
V: TRBV9; J: TRBJ2-2; D: TRBD2; size: NA; CDR3: CASSPTGLAGGELFF; DNA: TGTGCCAGCAGCCCCACAGGACTAGCCGGCGGGGAGCTGTTTTTT
V: TRBV25-1; J: TRBJ2-1; D: TRBD2; size: few; CDR3: CASCSLPGLAGVNEQFF; DNA: TGTGCCAGCTGCTCCCTCCCTGGACTAGCGGGGGTCAATGAGCAGTTCTTC
V: TRBV29-1; J: TRBJ2-1; D: NA; size: many; CDR3: CSVAVGTPYNEQFF; DNA: TGCAGCGTTGCAGTAGGGACCCCTTACAATGAGCAGTTCTTC
V: TRBV15; J: TRBJ2-5; D: NA; size: many; CDR3: CATSRAQETQYF; DNA: TGTGCCACCAGCAGAGCCCAGGAGACCCAGTACTTC
V: TRBV9; J: TRBJ2-7; D: NA; size: NA; CDR3: CASSVGWRSYEQYF; DNA: TGTGCCAGCAGCGTAGGGTGGCGGTCCTACGAGCAGTACTTC
V: TRBV27; J: TRBJ2-3; D: NA; size: few; CDR3: CASSPPRDTGVTDTQYF; DNA: TGTGCCAGCAGTCCCCCAAGGGATACGGGAGTTACAGATACGCAGTATTTT
V: TRBV20-1; J: TRBJ2-1; D: TRBD2; size: few; CDR3: CSAPDRRTSGRRNEQFF; DNA: TGCAGTGCCCCGGACAGACGGACTAGCGGGAGAAGGAATGAGCAGTTCTTC
V: TRBV27; J: TRBJ2-5; D: TRBD2; size: few; CDR3: CASSFSGLVQETQYF; DNA: TGTGCCAGCAGTTTTTCGGGACTAGTTCAAGAGACCCAGTACTTC
V: TRBV20-1; J: TRBJ1-1; D: TRBD1; size: few; CDR3: CSASTPLPRQGKNTEAFF; DNA: TGCAGTGCCTCAACCCCCCTCCCGAGACAGGGCAAGAACACTGAAGCTTTCTTT
V: TRBV5-1; J: TRBJ2-1; D: TRBD2; size: NA; CDR3: CASSAGTSGTLTNNEQFF; DNA: TGCGCCAGCAGCGCCGGGACTAGCGGGACCCTAACCAACAATGAGCAGTTCTTC
V: TRBV28; J: TRBJ2-3; D: TRBD1; size: many; CDR3: CASTDFLSTGGPTDTQYF; DNA: TGTGCCAGCACCGACTTCCTCTCTACAGGGGGTCCCACAGATACGCAGTATTTT
V: TRBV4-1; J: TRBJ2-7; D: NA; size: many; CDR3: CASSPLFRGSNEQYF; DNA: TGCGCCAGCAGCCCGCTTTTTCGGGGGAGTAACGAGCAGTACTTC
V: TRBV10-3; J: TRBJ2-1; D: NA; size: few; CDR3: CAITRTPESGEQFF; DNA: TGTGCCATCACTAGGACTCCGGAGTCTGGTGAGCAGTTCTTC
V: TRBV7-9; J: TRBJ2-7; D: TRBD2; size: few; CDR3: CASSLVAGGDEQYF; DNA: TGTGCCAGCAGCTTAGTCGCGGGAGGGGACGAGCAGTACTTC
V: TRBV12-5; J: TRBJ1-4; D: NA; size: many; CDR3: CASGFRGDNEKLFF; DNA: TGTGCTAGTGGTTTTCGGGGTGATAATGAAAAACTGTTTTTT
V: TRBV7-8; J: TRBJ2-1; D: TRBD2; size: NA; CDR3: CASTVLAGSVGSYNEQFF; DNA: TGTGCCAGCACGGTCCTAGCGGGATCGGTAGGGAGTTACAATGAGCAGTTCTTC